This T cell receptor (beta chain) was profiled in a study of PD-1 blockade in classical Hodgkin lymphoma. All trial patients relapsed after autologous stem cell transplantation. In regard to this clone: Its antigen is not identified.

Study conclusions and caveats: Baseline diversity resembling that of newly diagnosed patients was seen in complete responders.

V was cut by 2 bases and J by 6 bases, with 7 bases left in between. Per germline, CDR1 SGHVS and CDR2 FNYEAQ. The CDR3 sequence is 13 residues long. Data came from immunoSEQ multiplex PCR; TCRdb stores just in-frame clones and leaves some out. The sample yields some 96,000 clones, approximately 80% seen once. The chain is built from TRBV7-6 and TRBJ2-2; D is unclear. The sequence derives from a human donor with classical Hodgkin lymphoma. Sequences were derived from peripheral blood mononuclear cells (PBMCs), sampled before the second cycle of nivolumab. Here the CDR3 DNA reads TGTGCCAGCAGCTTACTAGAAGCCGGGGAGCTGTTTTTT. It yields the protein CASSLLEAGELFF.